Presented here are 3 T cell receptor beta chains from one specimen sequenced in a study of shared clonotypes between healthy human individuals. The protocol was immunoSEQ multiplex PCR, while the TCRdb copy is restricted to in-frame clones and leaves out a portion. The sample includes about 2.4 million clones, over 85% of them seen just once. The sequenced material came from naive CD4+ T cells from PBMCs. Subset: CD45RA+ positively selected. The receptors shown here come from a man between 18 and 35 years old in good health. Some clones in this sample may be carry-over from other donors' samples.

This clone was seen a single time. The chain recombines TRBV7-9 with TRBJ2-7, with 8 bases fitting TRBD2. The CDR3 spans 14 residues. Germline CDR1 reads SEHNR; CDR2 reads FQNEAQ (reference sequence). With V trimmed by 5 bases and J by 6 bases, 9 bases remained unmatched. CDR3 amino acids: CASSVRAGVGEQYF. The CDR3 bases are TGTGCCAGCAGCGTAAGAGCGGGAGTCGGCGAGCAGTACTTC.

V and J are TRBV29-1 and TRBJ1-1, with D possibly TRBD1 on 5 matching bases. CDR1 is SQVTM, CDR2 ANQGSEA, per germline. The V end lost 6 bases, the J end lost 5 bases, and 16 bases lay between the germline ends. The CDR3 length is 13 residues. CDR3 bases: TGCAGCGTCGGGGCGGGGCTAAGGACTGAAGCTTTCTTT. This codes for CSVGAGLRTEAFF.

In nucleotides, the CDR3 is TGTGCCAGCAGCGACCGGGACAGGGGGCACGCTGAAGCTTTCTTT. The encoded protein is CASSDRDRGHAEAFF. The chain recombines TRBV11-2 with TRBJ1-1; 12 nucleotides line up with TRBD1. The CDR3 totals 15 residues. V lost 5 bases to trimming and J lost 6 bases; unmatched junction nucleotides: 7. CDR1 and CDR2 from the germline V gene are SGHAT and FQNNGV.